Shown below are 13 T cell receptor beta chains from a single sample sequenced in a study of technical replicates of blood from several donors (dated by TCRdb to about 2017). Receptors were amplified or captured by the immunoSEQ multiplex PCR assay. TCRdb provides this immuneACCESS table in a form limited to in-frame rearrangements. Some clones are lacking; in checked studies, under half of them reflect an unresolved V gene, and why the rest are absent is not known. This sample gives 80,000 to 95,000 clones in total; 92% of them show up just once. The top ten clonotypes cover roughly 0.27% of the sample. Sequencing input: T cells isolated from PBMCs. These receptors originate from a human donor in good health.

V usage is TRBV19 and J usage is TRBJ1-5, with 9 bases identical to TRBD1. The junction had 13 bases not matched to a gene; V was cut back by 6 bases and J by 4 bases. The CDR3 runs 17 residues. Germline CDR1 LNHDA, CDR2 SQIVND (reference sequence). The CDR3 DNA follows: TGTGCCAGTAGACCTCGACAGGGGGTCGGTGGGAATCAGCCCCAGCATTTT. Its translation is CASRPRQGVGGNQPQHF.

The genes are TRBV5-1 and TRBJ2-7, with TRBD1 as a possible D gene (6 bases). V lost 4 bases to trimming and J lost 6 bases, with 14 bases between them. Looked up from germline, CDR1 is SGHRS and CDR2 is YFSETQ. The CDR3 is 13 amino acids. The CDR3 reads CASSRTTGREQYF. CDR3 nucleotide sequence: TGCGCCAGCAGCCGAACCACAGGGCGCGAGCAGTACTTC.

V is TRBV11-2 and J is TRBJ1-6; D is unclear. V was pared by 0 bases and J by 0 bases, with 6 bases between. The CDR3 has 16 residues. Germline values: CDR1 SGHAT, CDR2 FQNNGV. CDR3 region: CASSLEGSSYNSPLHF. The CDR3 bases are TGTGCCAGCAGCTTAGAGGGGAGCTCCTATAATTCACCCCTCCACTTT.

The chain combines TRBV15 with TRBJ2-2, with TRBD2 matching over 7 bases. The J segment lost 4 bases and the V segment lost 3 bases, leaving 5 bases of the junction unmatched. This CDR3 has 15 amino acids. CDR1 and CDR2 from the germline V gene are LNHNV and YYDKDF (reference sequence). The CDR3, as DNA: TGTGCCACCAGCAGCAAGGCTAGCGGCACCGGGGAGCTGTTTTTT. Amino acids: CATSSKASGTGELFF. The entire variable domain, with the rest obtained from reference TRBV15 and TRBJ2-2, is as follows: DAMVIQNPRYQVTQFGKPVTLSCSQTLNHNVMYWYQQKSSQAPKLLFHYYDKDFNNEADTPDNFQSRRPNTSFCFLDIRSPGLGDTAMYLCATSSKASGTGELFFGEGSRLTVL.

The V and J genes are TRBV29-1 and TRBJ1-2; D perhaps matches TRBD1 (6 bases). V was clipped by 5 bases and J by 7 bases, with 26 bases between them. The CDR3 loop spans 16 amino acids. Germline V CDR1 and CDR2: SQVTM, ANQGSEA. The CDR3 DNA follows: TGCAGCGTTAGCGATTACCTACACAGGGTAGAGCGTGGCTACACCTTC. This gives the protein CSVSDYLHRVERGYTF.

This chain joins TRBV30 and TRBJ1-2, with D hard to call. CDR1 and CDR2 from the germline V gene are GTSNPN and SVGIG (reference sequence). V lost 1 base to trimming and J lost 8 bases, with 8 bases between them. The CDR3 runs to 11 residues. In nucleotides, the CDR3 is TGTGCCTGGAGTGAGTATGCGGGCTACACCTTC. It is translated as CAWSEYAGYTF. The entire variable domain, with the rest obtained from reference TRBV30 and TRBJ1-2, is as follows: SQTIHQWPATLVQPVGSPLSLECTVEGTSNPNLYWYRQAAGRGLQLLFYSVGIGQISSEVPQNLSASRPQDRQFILSSKKLLLSDSGFYLCAWSEYAGYTFGSGTRLTVV.

The chain recombines TRBV19 with TRBJ1-1, with D possibly TRBD1 on 6 matching bases. Trimming cost V 4 bases and J 3 bases, with 15 bases left between them. This CDR3 is 15 amino acids long. In germline, CDR1 is LNHDA, CDR2 SQIVND (reference sequence). The DNA of the CDR3 is TGTGCCAGTAGTAAACAACAGGGAAAGGACACTGAAGCTTTCTTT. Translation gives CASSKQQGKDTEAFF.

This chain joins TRBV29-1 and TRBJ2-2; 11 nucleotides line up with TRBD1. Trimming at V came to 7 bases and at J to 2 bases, leaving 18 bases not matched to a gene. CDR3 length: 19 amino acids. Per the germline V gene, CDR1 is SQVTM and CDR2 is ANQGSEA. CDR3 in amino acids: CSGRGIPGQGDPNTGELFF. CDR3 in DNA: TGCAGCGGGAGGGGGATACCGGGACAGGGGGACCCTAACACCGGGGAGCTGTTTTTT.

The genes are TRBV27 and TRBJ1-6; possible D gene TRBD1, 6 bases. The CDR3 is made up of 13 amino acids. From germline, CDR1 is MNHEY and CDR2 SMNVEV (reference sequence). V was clipped by 4 bases and J by 11 bases, with 12 bases between them. The CDR3 here is CASSSSQGTPLHF. The CDR3 DNA is TGTGCCAGCAGTTCGAGTCAGGGGACACCCCTCCACTTT.

The chain is built from TRBV2 and TRBJ1-5; D ambiguous. The CDR3 loop spans 12 amino acids. Between the trimmed V and J ends, which lost 3 bases and 7 bases, there was a span of 7 bases. Looked up from germline, CDR1 is SNHLY and CDR2 is FYNNEI. The CDR3 DNA reads as TGTGCCAGCAGTGATGAGGCACAGCCCCAGCATTTT. This gives the protein CASSDEAQPQHF. Filled out from reference TRBV2 and TRBJ1-5, the complete variable domain reads EPEVTQTPSHQVTQMGQEVILRCVPISNHLYFYWYRQILGQKVEFLVSFYNNEISEKSEIFDDQFSVERPDGSNFTLKIRSTKLEDSAMYFCASSDEAQPQHFGDGTRLSIL.

This chain connects TRBV5-6 to TRBJ2-1; 10 bases are shared with TRBD2. Germline V gene data show CDR1 as SGHDT and CDR2 as YYEEEE. The V gene end was trimmed by 1 base and the J gene end by 9 bases; junction bases not matched to a gene: 4. The CDR3 is 14 residues long. CDR3 amino acids: CASSLFGLAVEQFF. The CDR3 DNA reads as TGTGCCAGCAGCTTGTTCGGACTAGCGGTTGAGCAGTTCTTC.

The chain carries TRBV6-1 and TRBJ2-1; the match to TRBD1 covers 7 bases. The junction had 3 bases not matched to a gene; V was cut back by 0 bases and J by 10 bases. CDR3 length: 13 amino acids. Germline-derived CDR1 and CDR2 are MNHNS and SASEGT. The CDR3 here is CASSEAGGQEQFF. CDR3 DNA: TGTGCCAGCAGTGAAGCTGGGGGACAGGAGCAGTTCTTC.

This chain uses TRBV7-6 with TRBJ2-1; TRBD2 matches at 9 bases. The CDR3 sequence is 14 residues long. After removal of 1 base from V and 15 bases from J, the junction contained 10 bases not matched to a gene. The germline V gene encodes CDR1 SGHVS and CDR2 FNYEAQ. As DNA, the CDR3 is TGTGCCAGCAGCTTAGAGGCCGAGGGGACTAGCCCGTTCTTC. Translating gives CASSLEAEGTSPFF.